Below, 18 T cell receptor beta chains from the same sample are listed, as sequenced in a study of T cell repertoires in cytomegalovirus infection (dated by TCRdb to the late 2010s). Reads for this sample came from an Illumina HiSeq 1500. TCRdb took the public reads, trimmed them with fastp at Q25, ran MiXCR for clone calling and kept in-frame beta chains. For every CDR3 protein sequence, its rows merge into one entry that carries the most common genes and DNA. The sample includes fewer than 550,000 distinct CDR3 sequences, with around 27% observed a single time. The leading ten clones occupy approximately 13% of the sample. The sequencing sample was made of PBMCs. The receptors were gathered from a human donor in good health (CMV status not recorded). Some clones in this sample may be carry-over from other donors' samples.

J is TRBJ2-5 and V is TRBV5-6; 14 bases fit TRBD2. The V and J ends lost 3 bases and 14 bases, in that order; junction bases with no gene match: 15. CDR1 is SGHDT, CDR2 YYEEEE, per germline. There are 16 residues in the CDR3. CDR3 region: CASSSKTSGRAGKVYF. The CDR3 DNA reads TGTGCCAGCAGCTCCAAGACTAGCGGGAGGGCCGGGAAGGTTTACTTC. The whole variable domain, remainder taken from reference TRBV5-6 and TRBJ2-5, is DAGVTQSPTHLIKTRGQQVTLRCSPKSGHDTVSWYQQALGQGPQFIFQYYEEEERQRGNFPDRFSGHQFPNYSSELNVNALLLGDSALYLCASSSKTSGRAGKVYFGPGTRLLVL.

The J gene is TRBJ1-2, the V gene TRBV7-3; D may be TRBD1 (5 bases). Trimming removed 3 bases from V and 7 bases from J, with 15 bases in between. Per germline, CDR1 SGHTA and CDR2 FQGTGA. CDR3 length equals 14 residues. The CDR3 sequence: CASSLVGGTSGYTF. CDR3 coding DNA: TGTGCCAGCAGCTTGGTTGGGGGGACCTCTGGCTACACCTTC.

V is TRBV4-2 and J is TRBJ2-7; D might be TRBD2 (6 bases). The CDR3 spans 15 residues. V lost 3 bases, J lost 5 bases, and 17 bases lay in between. Germline CDR1 LGHNA, CDR2 YNFKEQ. CDR3 sequence (DNA): TGTGCCAGCAGCCATTCTCAACTGGGGGAGGACGAGCAGTACTTC. Its protein is CASSHSQLGEDEQYF.

The CDR3 protein is CASQDRPTPPGNEQFF. The CDR3 DNA reads as TGTGCCAGCCAAGACAGGCCAACCCCCCCGGGCAATGAGCAGTTCTTC. The chain links TRBV28 to TRBJ2-1; a weak D match, TRBD1 (6 bases). Per germline, CDR1 MDHEN and CDR2 SYDVKM. V lost 8 bases and J 6 bases, leaving 23 bases between the germline ends. The CDR3 contains 16 residues. Supplemented by reference TRBV28 and TRBJ2-1, the full variable domain reads DVKVTQSSRYLVKRTGEKVFLECVQDMDHENMFWYRQDPGLGLRLIYFSYDVKMKEKGDIPEGYSVSREKKERFSLILESASTNQTSMYLCASQDRPTPPGNEQFFGPGTRLTVL.

The table lists this clonotype with a few counts. The chain is built from TRBV7-2 and TRBJ1-2, with TRBD1 identical over 7 bases. Germline CDR1 reads SGHTA; CDR2 reads FQGNSA. This CDR3 has 15 amino acids. Trimming at V came to 3 bases and at J to 4 bases, leaving 8 bases not matched to a gene. Here the CDR3 reads CASSFEGQRSYGYTF. The CDR3 DNA follows: TGTGCCAGCAGCTTCGAGGGACAGAGGAGCTATGGCTACACCTTC.

The chain has TRBV2 and TRBJ2-5, with 11 bases identical to TRBD2. CDR3 length equals 15 residues. Germline-derived CDR1 and CDR2 are SNHLY and FYNNEI. V gave up 5 bases and J gave up 2 bases; unmatched junction bases: 4. CDR3 bases: TGTGCCAGCAGTCTCGGGACTAGCGGACAAGAGACCCAGTACTTC. It specifies CASSLGTSGQETQYF.

This clonotype was counted ten times or more. The chain links TRBV7-2 to TRBJ2-5; D gene ambiguous. The CDR3 has 14 amino acids. The germline V gene encodes CDR1 SGHTA and CDR2 FQGNSA. V lost 5 bases and J 5 bases, leaving 15 bases between the germline ends. The CDR3 DNA reads TGTGCCAGCAGCCAGCTCGCGGTTTGGGAGACCCAGTACTTC. This codes for CASSQLAVWETQYF.

The sample holds a few counts of this clonotype. Written as DNA, the CDR3 is TGCAGTGCTAGAGATCCGGGGGGCTCTGGGGCCAACGTCCTGACTTTC. Encoded protein: CSARDPGGSGANVLTF. The chain carries TRBV20-1 and TRBJ2-6, with 7 bases that match TRBD2. Trimming removed 0 bases from V and 0 bases from J; junction bases left unmatched: 2. The CDR3 runs to 16 residues. The germline V gene encodes CDR1 DFQATT and CDR2 SNEGSKA (reference sequence).

The V and J genes are TRBV7-9 and TRBJ2-1; TRBD2 matches 15 bases. The CDR3 length is 16 residues. From germline, CDR1 is SEHNR and CDR2 FQNEAQ (reference sequence). V lost 5 bases, J lost 8 bases, and 7 bases stayed unmatched. CDR3 nucleotides: TGTGCCAGCAGCCTGCGGACTAGCGGGAGGGCCGATGAGCAGTTCTTC. Translated: CASSLRTSGRADEQFF.

This clonotype was detected ten times or more. The chain joins TRBV5-1 to TRBJ2-3, with D maybe TRBD2 (5 bases). V shed 2 bases and J shed 0 bases, with 10 bases lying between them. Germline CDR1 SGHRS, CDR2 YFSETQ. CDR3 length: 15 amino acids. The CDR3 here is CASSFGVESTDTQYF. In DNA, the CDR3 is TGCGCCAGCAGCTTCGGGGTCGAGAGCACAGATACGCAGTATTTT.

In its sample, this clonotype was seen many times. The V gene is TRBV7-2, the J gene TRBJ2-7, with TRBD2 identical over 11 bases. V trimming: 5 bases; J trimming: 5 bases; junction bases outside the gene matches: 8. This CDR3 has 15 amino acids. Germline V gives CDR1 SGHTA, CDR2 FQGNSA. Here the CDR3 DNA reads TGTGCCAGCAGCCCACAACTAGCGGGAGACCACGAGCAGTACTTC. Amino acid sequence: CASSPQLAGDHEQYF.

The genes are TRBV19 and TRBJ2-1, with 7 nucleotides matching TRBD2. The CDR3 is 14 residues long. J lost 6 bases, V lost 5 bases, and 7 bases had no gene match. Germline CDR1 and CDR2: LNHDA and SQIVND (reference sequence). The CDR3 coding sequence is TGTGCCAGTAGTCGGGGCGGGAGTAGCAATGAGCAGTTCTTC. It specifies CASSRGGSSNEQFF.

This clonotype has only a few counts. This chain uses TRBV5-1 with TRBJ2-7; possibly TRBD2 for D (6 bases). The CDR3 loop spans 13 amino acids. V gave up 0 bases and J gave up 6 bases, with 10 bases separating them. The germline gives CDR1 SGHRS, CDR2 YFSETQ. This CDR3 reads CASSLVSGVEQYF. The CDR3 DNA is TGCGCCAGCAGCTTGGTCTCGGGGGTCGAGCAGTACTTC.

In DNA, the CDR3 is TGTGCCAGCAGCCTTCGGGACAGCGGGGTGGGTGAGCAGTTCTTC. The encoded protein is CASSLRDSGVGEQFF. The chain links TRBV11-3 to TRBJ2-1; D could derive from TRBD1 or TRBD2 (7 bases each). Trimming cost V 5 bases and J 9 bases, with 20 bases left between them. There are 15 residues in the CDR3. The germline V gene has CDR1 SGHNT and CDR2 YENEEA. Drawing the rest from reference TRBV11-3 and TRBJ2-1, the complete variable domain is EAGVVQSPRYKIIEKKQPVAFWCNPISGHNTLYWYLQNLGQGPELLIRYENEEAVDDSQLPKDRFSAERLKGVDSTLKIQPAELGDSAVYLCASSLRDSGVGEQFFGPGTRLTVL.

This clonotype was picked up a small number of times. The V and J genes are TRBV9 and TRBJ1-1; no clear D. V was trimmed by 4 bases and J by 5 bases, leaving 12 bases between them. The CDR3 extends over 13 amino acids. Germline lookup yields CDR1 SGDLS and CDR2 YYNGEE. In DNA form, the CDR3 reads TGTGCCAGCAGCCCGACAAATCCGACTGAAGCTTTCTTT. Encoded protein: CASSPTNPTEAFF.

This clonotype turned up a few times. The chain joins TRBV12-3 or TRBV12-4 to TRBJ1-6; TRBD1 is a possible D gene (6 bases). The CDR3 extends over 16 amino acids. V gave up 1 base and J gave up 8 bases, with 15 bases separating them. CDR3: CASSLGPGAIDSPLHF. The CDR3 nucleotides read TGTGCCAGCAGTTTAGGTCCGGGGGCTATCGATTCACCCCTCCACTTT.

The chain employs TRBV6-2 or TRBV6-3 and TRBJ1-6, with D possibly TRBD1 on 6 matching bases. From germline, CDR1 is MNHEY and CDR2 SVGEGT. This CDR3 spans 14 amino acids. The V end lost 7 bases, the J end lost 7 bases, and 14 bases lay between the germline ends. CDR3 sequence (DNA): TGTGCCAGCAAAGGGACAACCGGCAATTCACCCCTCCACTTT. Its translation is CASKGTTGNSPLHF.

The V and J genes are TRBV9 and TRBJ1-1; TRBD1 aligns across 8 bases. The germline V gene has CDR1 SGDLS and CDR2 YYNGEE. The CDR3 sequence is 14 residues long. Trimming cost V 6 bases and J 2 bases; bases outside gene matches: 6. CDR3 sequence (DNA): TGTGCCAGCAAGGTCGGACAGGGAAACACTGAAGCTTTCTTT. This codes for CASKVGQGNTEAFF. The variable domain in full, completed from reference TRBV9 and TRBJ1-1, reads DSGVTQTPKHLITATGQRVTLRCSPRSGDLSVYWYQQSLDQGLQFLIQYYNGEERAKGNILERFSAQQFPDLHSELNLSSLELGDSALYFCASKVGQGNTEAFFGQGTRLTVV.